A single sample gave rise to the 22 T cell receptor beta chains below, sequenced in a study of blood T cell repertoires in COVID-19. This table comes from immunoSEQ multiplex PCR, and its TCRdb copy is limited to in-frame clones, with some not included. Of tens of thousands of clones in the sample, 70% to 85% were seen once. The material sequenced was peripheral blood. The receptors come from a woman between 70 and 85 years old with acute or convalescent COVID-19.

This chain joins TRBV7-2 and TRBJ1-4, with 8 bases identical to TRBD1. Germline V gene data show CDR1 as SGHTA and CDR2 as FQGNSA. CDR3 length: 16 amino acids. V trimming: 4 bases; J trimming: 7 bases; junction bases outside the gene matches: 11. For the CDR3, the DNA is TGTGCCAGCAGCTCAAACGCCGGACAGGGAGGTGAAAAACTGTTTTTT. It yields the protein CASSSNAGQGGEKLFF.

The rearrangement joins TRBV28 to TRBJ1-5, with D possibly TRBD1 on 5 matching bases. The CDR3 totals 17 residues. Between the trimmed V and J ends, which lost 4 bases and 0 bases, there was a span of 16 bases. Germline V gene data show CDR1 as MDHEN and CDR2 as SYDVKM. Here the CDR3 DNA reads TGTGCCAGCAGTTCCCCAGCGACAGAGTATAGCAATCAGCCCCAGCATTTT. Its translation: CASSSPATEYSNQPQHF.

In DNA, the CDR3 is TGTGCCAGCAGCCAAGAAATAGGGGCTGGAAACACCATATATTTT. It yields the protein CASSQEIGAGNTIYF. The rearrangement links TRBV4-2 to TRBJ1-3, with D possibly matching TRBD1 (5 bases). The CDR3 length is 15 residues. V shed 0 bases and J shed 2 bases, with 8 bases lying between them. Germline CDR1 is LGHNA and CDR2 is YNFKEQ.

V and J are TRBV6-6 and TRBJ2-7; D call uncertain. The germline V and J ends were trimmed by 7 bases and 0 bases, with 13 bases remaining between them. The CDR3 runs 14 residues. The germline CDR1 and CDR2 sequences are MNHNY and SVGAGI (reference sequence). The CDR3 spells CASTTPQFSYEQYF. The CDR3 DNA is TGTGCCAGCACCACCCCGCAGTTCTCCTACGAGCAGTACTTC.

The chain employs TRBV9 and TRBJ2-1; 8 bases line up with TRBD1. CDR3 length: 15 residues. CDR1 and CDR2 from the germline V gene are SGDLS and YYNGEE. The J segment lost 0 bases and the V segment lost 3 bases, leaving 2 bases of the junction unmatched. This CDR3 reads CASSAGQGSYNEQFF. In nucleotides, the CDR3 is TGTGCCAGCAGCGCCGGACAGGGCTCCTACAATGAGCAGTTCTTC. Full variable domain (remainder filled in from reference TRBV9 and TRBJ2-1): DSGVTQTPKHLITATGQRVTLRCSPRSGDLSVYWYQQSLDQGLQFLIQYYNGEERAKGNILERFSAQQFPDLHSELNLSSLELGDSALYFCASSAGQGSYNEQFFGPGTRLTVL.

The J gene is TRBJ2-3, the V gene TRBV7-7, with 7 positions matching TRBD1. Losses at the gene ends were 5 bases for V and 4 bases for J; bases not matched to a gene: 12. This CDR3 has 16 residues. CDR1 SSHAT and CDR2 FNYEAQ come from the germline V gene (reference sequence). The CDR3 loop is CASSPSNRGCSDTQYF. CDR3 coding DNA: TGTGCCAGCAGCCCATCCAACAGGGGATGTTCAGATACGCAGTATTTT.

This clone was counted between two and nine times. The CDR3 loop is CASSRGEAGYGYTF. CDR3 bases: TGTGCCAGCTCACGCGGGGAGGCGGGCTATGGCTACACCTTC. This chain links TRBV18 with TRBJ1-2; D gene unclear. V was shortened by 4 bases and J by 4 bases, with 13 bases between the two germline ends. This CDR3 has 14 residues. In germline, CDR1 is KGHSH, CDR2 LQKENI.

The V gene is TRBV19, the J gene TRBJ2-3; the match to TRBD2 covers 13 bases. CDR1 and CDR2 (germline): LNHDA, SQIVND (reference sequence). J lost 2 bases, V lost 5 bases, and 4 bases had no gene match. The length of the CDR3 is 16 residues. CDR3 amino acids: CASSVGTSGNTDTQYF. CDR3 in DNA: TGTGCCAGTAGTGTCGGGACTAGCGGGAACACAGATACGCAGTATTTT.

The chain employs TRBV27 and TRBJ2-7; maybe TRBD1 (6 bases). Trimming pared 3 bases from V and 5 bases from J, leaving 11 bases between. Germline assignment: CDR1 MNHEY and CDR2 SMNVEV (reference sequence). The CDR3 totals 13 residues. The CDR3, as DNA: TGTGCCAGCAGTTTCCGGCCAGGGGACGAGCAGTACTTC. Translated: CASSFRPGDEQYF.

In DNA, the CDR3 is TGCAGCGCGACGACCGGCGGTGGCACTGAAGCTTTCTTT. This codes for CSATTGGGTEAFF. The chain recombines TRBV29-1 with TRBJ1-1; D is uncertain. The CDR3 covers 13 residues. Germline-derived CDR1 and CDR2 are SQVTM and ANQGSEA. V shed 7 bases and J shed 4 bases, with 16 bases lying between them. Variable domain in full (rest from reference TRBV29-1 and TRBJ1-1): SAVISQKPSRDICQRGTSLTIQCQVDSQVTMMFWYRQQPGQSLTLIATANQGSEATYESGFVIDKFPISRPNLTFSTLTVSNMSPEDSSIYLCSATTGGGTEAFFGQGTRLTVV.

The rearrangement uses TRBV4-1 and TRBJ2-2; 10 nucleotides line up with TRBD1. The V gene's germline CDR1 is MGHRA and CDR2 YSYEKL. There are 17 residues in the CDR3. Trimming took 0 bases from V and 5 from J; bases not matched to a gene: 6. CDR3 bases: TGCGCCAGCAGCCAAGATATTCGGGACAGGGGTACCGGGGAGCTGTTTTTT. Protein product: CASSQDIRDRGTGELFF.

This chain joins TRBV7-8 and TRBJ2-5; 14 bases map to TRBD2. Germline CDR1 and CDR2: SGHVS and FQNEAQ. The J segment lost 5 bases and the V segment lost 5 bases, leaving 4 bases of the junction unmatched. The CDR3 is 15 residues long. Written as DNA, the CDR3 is TGTGCCAGCAGCCCTCGGACTAGCGGGGGGGAGACCCAGTACTTC. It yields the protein CASSPRTSGGETQYF. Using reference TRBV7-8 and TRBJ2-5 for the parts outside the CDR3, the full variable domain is GAGVSQSPRYKVAKRGQDVALRCDPISGHVSLFWYQQALGQGPEFLTYFQNEAQLDKSGLPSDRFFAERPEGSVSTLKIQRTQQEDSAVYLCASSPRTSGGETQYFGPGTRLLVL.

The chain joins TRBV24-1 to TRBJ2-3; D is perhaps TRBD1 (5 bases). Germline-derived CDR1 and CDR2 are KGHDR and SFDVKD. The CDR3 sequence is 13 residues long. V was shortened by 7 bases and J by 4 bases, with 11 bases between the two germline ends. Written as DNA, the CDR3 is TGTGCCACCAGCGACAGTCCCGCAGATACGCAGTATTTT. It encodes CATSDSPADTQYF.

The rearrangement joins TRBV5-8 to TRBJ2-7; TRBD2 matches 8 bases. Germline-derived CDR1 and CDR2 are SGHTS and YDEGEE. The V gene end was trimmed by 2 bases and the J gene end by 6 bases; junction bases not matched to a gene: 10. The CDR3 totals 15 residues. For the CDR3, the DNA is TGTGCCAGCAGCTTCGCTAGCGGGTCGTATGGCGAGCAGTACTTC. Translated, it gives CASSFASGSYGEQYF.

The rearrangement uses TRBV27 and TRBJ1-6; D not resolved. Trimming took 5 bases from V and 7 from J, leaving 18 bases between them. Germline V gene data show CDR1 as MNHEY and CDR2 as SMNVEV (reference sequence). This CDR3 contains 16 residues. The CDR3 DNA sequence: TGTGCCAGCAGTCGCTATTCCGGGAGATCAAATTCACCCCTCCACTTT. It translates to CASSRYSGRSNSPLHF.

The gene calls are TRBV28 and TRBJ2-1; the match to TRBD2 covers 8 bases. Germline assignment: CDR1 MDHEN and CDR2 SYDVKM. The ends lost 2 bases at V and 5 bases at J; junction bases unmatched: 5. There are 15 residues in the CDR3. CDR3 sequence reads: CASSLGGGPHNEQFF. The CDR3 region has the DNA TGTGCCAGCAGTTTAGGCGGGGGGCCGCACAATGAGCAGTTCTTC.

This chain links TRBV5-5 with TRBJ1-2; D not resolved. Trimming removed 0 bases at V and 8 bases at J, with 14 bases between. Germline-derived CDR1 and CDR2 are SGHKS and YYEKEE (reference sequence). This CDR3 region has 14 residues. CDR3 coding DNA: TGTGCCAGCAGCTTGGGGCCCACAACGTCGGGCTACACCTTC. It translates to CASSLGPTTSGYTF.

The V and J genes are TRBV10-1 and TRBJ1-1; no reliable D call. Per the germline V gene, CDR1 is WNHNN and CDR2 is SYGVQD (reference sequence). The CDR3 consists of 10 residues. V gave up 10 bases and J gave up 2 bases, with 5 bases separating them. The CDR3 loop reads CAIKNTEAFF. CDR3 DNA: TGCGCCATCAAAAACACTGAAGCTTTCTTT.

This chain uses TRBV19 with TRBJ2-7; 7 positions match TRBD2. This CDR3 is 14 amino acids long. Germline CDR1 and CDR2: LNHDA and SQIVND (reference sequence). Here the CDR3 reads CASSRQRGNYEQYF. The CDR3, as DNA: TGTGCTTCTAGTCGACAGCGGGGCAACTACGAGCAGTACTTC.

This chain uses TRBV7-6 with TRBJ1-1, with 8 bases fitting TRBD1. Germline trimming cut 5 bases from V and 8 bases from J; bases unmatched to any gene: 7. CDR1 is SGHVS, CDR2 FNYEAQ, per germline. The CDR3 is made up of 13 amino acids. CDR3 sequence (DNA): TGTGCCAGCAGCGCAGACAGGGGCGGCGAAGCTTTCTTT. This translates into CASSADRGGEAFF.

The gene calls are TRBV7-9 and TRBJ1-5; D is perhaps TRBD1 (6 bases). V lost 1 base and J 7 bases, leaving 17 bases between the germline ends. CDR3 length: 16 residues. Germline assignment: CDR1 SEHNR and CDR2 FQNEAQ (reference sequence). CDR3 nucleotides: TGTGCCAGCAGCTTAGATGGGCCAGGGGCTGGGCAGCCCCAGCATTTT. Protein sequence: CASSLDGPGAGQPQHF.

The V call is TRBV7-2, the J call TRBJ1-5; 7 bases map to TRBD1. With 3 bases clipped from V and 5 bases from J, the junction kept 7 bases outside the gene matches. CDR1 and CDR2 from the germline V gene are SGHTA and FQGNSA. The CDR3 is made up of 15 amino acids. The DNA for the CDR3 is TGTGCCAGCAGCTTGTATGGACAGGTGGATCAGCCCCAGCATTTT. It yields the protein CASSLYGQVDQPQHF.